The 18 T cell receptor beta chains in this list originate from one sample, sequenced in a study of blood T cell repertoires in COVID-19. Produced via immunoSEQ multiplex PCR; TCRdb's table is partial and in-frame only. The sample has roughly 120,000 clones, roughly 80% seen once; the top ten hold about 2.7%. The sequenced material came from peripheral blood. The source is a man aged 45-65 years with acute or convalescent COVID-19.

J is TRBJ1-2 and V is TRBV4-1; perhaps TRBD1 as D (5 bases). This CDR3 spans 14 amino acids. Trimming pared 4 bases from V and 6 bases from J, leaving 15 bases between. In germline, CDR1 is MGHRA, CDR2 YSYEKL. CDR3 DNA: TGCGCCAGCAGCCGAAAACCGGAGGGGCATGGCTACACCTTC. As protein: CASSRKPEGHGYTF.

The V call is TRBV14, the J call TRBJ1-6; possible D gene TRBD1, 5 bases. This CDR3 is 19 amino acids long. Trimming stripped 0 bases from V and 7 bases from J, with 22 bases between. Looked up from germline, CDR1 is SGHDN and CDR2 is FVKESK. Here the CDR3 reads CASSQDLVRRGLHNSPLHF. The CDR3 DNA sequence: TGTGCCAGCAGCCAAGATCTCGTGAGAAGGGGACTTCACAATTCACCCCTCCACTTT.

The chain joins TRBV7-8 to TRBJ2-2, with TRBD2 identical over 7 bases. J was trimmed by 4 bases and V by 8 bases; bases with no gene match: 7. The CDR3 loop spans 14 amino acids. Per the germline V gene, CDR1 is SGHVS and CDR2 is FQNEAQ. The DNA for the CDR3 is TGTGCCAGCGTCTTGTGGACTAGCACCGGGGAGCTGTTTTTT. Translated, it gives CASVLWTSTGELFF.

The rearrangement joins TRBV5-4 to TRBJ2-1, with 11 bases aligning to TRBD2. J gave up 7 bases and V 0 bases, and 3 bases lay outside the gene matches. Per the germline V gene, CDR1 is SGHNT and CDR2 is YYREEE (reference sequence). This CDR3 spans 15 amino acids. CDR3: CASSLALAGGNEQFF. The DNA of the CDR3 is TGTGCCAGCAGCTTGGCTCTAGCGGGAGGAAATGAGCAGTTCTTC.

This chain uses TRBV6-1 with TRBJ2-5; 9 bases agree with TRBD1. The germline V gene has CDR1 MNHNS and CDR2 SASEGT. Unmatched junction bases numbered 7, after V lost 6 bases and J lost 2 bases. The CDR3 contains 15 residues. CDR3 DNA: TGTGCCAGCAGCTTGGGACAGGGAGGTCAAGAGACCCAGTACTTC. It encodes CASSLGQGGQETQYF.

The chain couples TRBV7-9 to TRBJ1-6; D is undetermined. Germline-derived CDR1 and CDR2 are SEHNR and FQNEAQ (reference sequence). V dropped 1 base and J dropped 7 bases, with 8 bases sitting between them. This CDR3 spans 14 amino acids. As DNA, the CDR3 is TGTGCCAGCAGCTTAGACTCTTTAAATTCACCCCTCCACTTT. Translating it yields CASSLDSLNSPLHF.

The gene calls are TRBV5-1 and TRBJ2-1; the D gene is possibly TRBD2 (6 bases). This CDR3 is built from 16 residues. V was pared by 0 bases and J by 0 bases, with 10 bases between. The germline gives CDR1 SGHRS, CDR2 YFSETQ. The CDR3 coding sequence is TGCGCCAGCAGCTTGGTCGGCGGGAACTCCTACAATGAGCAGTTCTTC. Residues: CASSLVGGNSYNEQFF.

This rearrangement joins TRBV28 to TRBJ2-7, with TRBD2 matching 7 bases. CDR1 and CDR2 (germline): MDHEN, SYDVKM. V was clipped by 2 bases and J by 4 bases; unmatched bases: 8. This CDR3 region has 15 residues. The CDR3 sequence is CASSLGSAGDYEQYF. DNA for the CDR3: TGTGCCAGCAGTTTAGGGAGCGCGGGGGATTACGAGCAGTACTTC.

CDR3 region: CASSSSGAGGLDEKLFF. The DNA for the CDR3 is TGTGCCAGCAGCTCCTCAGGGGCCGGCGGACTTGATGAAAAACTGTTTTTT. V usage is TRBV7-8 and J usage is TRBJ1-4; tentatively, D is TRBD1 (6 bases). Trimming left V 4 bases short and J 6 bases short, with 21 bases between. The CDR3 runs 17 residues. Germline V gives CDR1 SGHVS, CDR2 FQNEAQ.

The chain is built from TRBV14 and TRBJ2-1; TRBD2 matches 7 bases. Germline loops: CDR1 SGHDN, CDR2 FVKESK. J was trimmed by 1 base and V by 3 bases; bases with no gene match: 9. The CDR3 sequence is 17 residues long. The CDR3 is CASSHPRRAGSYNEQFF. CDR3 coding DNA: TGTGCCAGCAGCCACCCGAGGCGAGCGGGATCCTACAATGAGCAGTTCTTC. The full variable domain, with the rest looked up from reference TRBV14 and TRBJ2-1, is EAGVTQFPSHSVIEKGQTVTLRCDPISGHDNLYWYRRVMGKEIKFLLHFVKESKQDESGMPNNRFLAERTGGTYSTLKVQPAELEDSGVYFCASSHPRRAGSYNEQFFGPGTRLTVL.

The chain recombines TRBV4-2 with TRBJ2-1; 10 bases are shared with TRBD2. Germline CDR1 LGHNA, CDR2 YNFKEQ. The CDR3 totals 17 residues. V lost 0 bases to trimming and J lost 8 bases; unmatched junction nucleotides: 10. The CDR3 DNA reads as TGTGCCAGCAGCCAAGATCGGGCCAGCGGGGGGGCACATGAGCAGTTCTTC. Protein: CASSQDRASGGAHEQFF.

The count of this clone is one. CDR3 sequence reads: CAWSVRLYGYTF. The CDR3 DNA sequence: TGTGCCTGGAGTGTACGACTCTATGGCTACACCTTC. The rearrangement joins TRBV30 to TRBJ1-2; D gene unclear. The germline gives CDR1 GTSNPN, CDR2 SVGIG (reference sequence). The V gene lost 0 bases and the J gene lost 4 bases, with 6 bases spanning the gap. This CDR3 region has 12 residues.

The gene calls are TRBV27 and TRBJ2-1, with 9 bases identical to TRBD2. The V and J ends lost 2 bases and 8 bases, in that order; junction bases with no gene match: 7. The CDR3 runs to 15 residues. CDR1 and CDR2 (germline): MNHEY, SMNVEV (reference sequence). The CDR3 bases are TGTGCCAGCAGTTTACTTAGCGGGGGTCTTCATGAGCAGTTCTTC. This gives the protein CASSLLSGGLHEQFF.

The chain joins TRBV5-6 to TRBJ1-6, with D possibly being TRBD1 (6 bases). The V and J ends lost 4 bases and 7 bases respectively, with 15 bases between them. CDR3 size: 15 residues. The germline V gene encodes CDR1 SGHDT and CDR2 YYEEEE. The DNA for the CDR3 is TGTGCCAGCAGCCTAGGACAGTGGAGAAATTCACCCCTCCACTTT. As protein: CASSLGQWRNSPLHF.

The gene calls are TRBV19 and TRBJ1-4; 9 nucleotides agree with TRBD1. Unmatched junction bases numbered 7, after V lost 5 bases and J lost 6 bases. Germline CDR1 is LNHDA and CDR2 is SQIVND (reference sequence). This CDR3 is 15 amino acids long. The chain's CDR3 is CASSPQQGAYEKLFF. The DNA for the CDR3 is TGTGCCAGTAGTCCTCAACAGGGGGCGTATGAAAAACTGTTTTTT.

The CDR3 nucleotides read TGTGCCAGCAGCCAAGATCGGTTCCCCTCGCCCTACACCTTC. Protein: CASSQDRFPSPYTF. V gene TRBV4-2 combines with J gene TRBJ1-2; D ambiguous. The CDR3 runs to 14 residues. Trimming removed 0 bases at V and 10 bases at J, with 15 bases between. The V gene's germline CDR1 is LGHNA and CDR2 YNFKEQ.

This chain connects TRBV11-2 to TRBJ1-2, with a possible D match to TRBD1 (6 bases). CDR1 and CDR2 from the germline V gene are SGHAT and FQNNGV. This CDR3 spans 13 amino acids. Between the trimmed V and J ends, which lost 3 bases and 4 bases, there was a span of 9 bases. CDR3 nucleotide sequence: TGTGCCAGCAGCTTCGGACAGTTCTATGGCTACACCTTC. Amino acid sequence: CASSFGQFYGYTF.

This chain joins TRBV6-6 and TRBJ2-2; no clear D. The CDR3 consists of 14 residues. The V gene lost 2 bases and the J gene lost 3 bases, with 7 bases spanning the gap. In germline, CDR1 is MNHNY, CDR2 SVGAGI (reference sequence). CDR3 sequence: CASSYRLDTGELFF. The CDR3 nucleotides read TGTGCCAGCAGTTACCGGCTAGACACCGGGGAGCTGTTTTTT.